This T cell receptor (beta chain) was captured by sequencing in a study of human thymus T cells. Assay: immunoSEQ multiplex PCR; the TCRdb copy retains only in-frame clones and omits some. This table holds roughly 86,000 clones, roughly 96% found once. Germline CDR1 reads SGHRS; CDR2 reads YFSETQ. This CDR3 comprises 18 residues. Trimming removed 4 bases from V and 2 bases from J; junction bases left unmatched: 8. Thymic tissue was derived from resections collected during corrective heart surgery. Input material: thymus tissue. This rearrangement joins TRBV5-1 to TRBJ2-6; 11 bases map to TRBD1. The sequence was obtained from a boy younger than two with a congenital heart defect but otherwise immunologically healthy. The CDR3 coding sequence is TGCGCCAGCAGCCGCGGGACAGGGGGTCCTCCTGGGGCCAACGTCCTGACTTTC. This sequence encodes CASSRGTGGPPGANVLTF.